This T cell receptor (beta chain) was profiled in a study of neurological immune-mediated disorders. Time point specified: longitudinal time-point 2. Notes on the study in general: The absence of shared CDR3 amino acid sequences among expanded clones across subjects suggests private repertoires in all groups.

The sample holds many counts of this clonotype. Its matching antigen is unknown. Sequence at one end of the junction differs from germline and may be a read error. Whenever a sequencing run was performed, it yielded over 190 million TCR-beta sequences from 15-18 subjects. TCRdb reprocessed the 5' RACE reads via MiXCR and lists one record per CDR3 protein. The sample shows some 60,000 distinct CDR3 sequences, around 10% of them seen only once. Germline V lookup: CDR1 DFQATT, CDR2 SNEGSKA (reference sequence). The CDR3 length is 14 residues. Material: PBMCs. The genes are TRBV20-1 and TRBJ2-3; 8 nucleotides align to TRBD2. This clonotype was obtained from a man aged 30 to 39 in good health. CDR3 coding DNA: TGCAGTGCTCGAGAAGCGGGAGTGGCAGATACGCAGTATTTT. It encodes CSAREAGVADTQYF.